This T cell receptor (beta chain) was observed in a study of vaccination effects on CD4 cells after COVID-19. Overall study: Each participant received a vaccine that was either BNT162b2 or mRNA-1273, given as two doses. Study observations and caveats: The authors studied few convalescent patients and collected no early post-infection timepoints. Infection-derived and vaccine-derived clones contracted markedly late after vaccination.

Trimming shortened V by 5 bases and J by 3 bases, and 14 bases separated the two germline ends. Germline-derived CDR1 and CDR2 are SGHVS and FQNEAQ. This CDR3 is built from 14 residues. Viral peptide pool expansion of antigen-specific CD4+ T cells preceded sequencing in the ViraFEST assay. Upon completion of roughly ten days in culture, CD4+ T cells were isolated. Among the vaccine recipients, none had a prior SARS-CoV-2 infection, and nucleocapsid antibodies were negative. On both days 3 and 7, half of the culture medium was replaced with IL-2 medium. This clone was seen a few times. Its cognate antigen is unknown. Produced via immunoSEQ multiplex PCR; TCRdb's table is partial and in-frame only. The sample has 35,000 to 40,000 clones; roughly 66% are singletons.

The sequencing here drew on CD4+ T cells from PBMCs cultured with HCoV-OC43 spike peptides, taken before COVID-19 vaccination. Subset here: HCoV-OC43 spike overlapping peptide pool stimulation. The V and J genes are TRBV7-8 and TRBJ2-7, with D perhaps TRBD1 (6 bases). The source is a human donor who received a COVID-19 vaccine. This CDR3 is CASSTYQGRYEQYF. The DNA for the CDR3 is TGTGCCAGCAGCACCTACCAGGGGCGCTACGAGCAGTACTTC.